This entry lists 30 T cell receptor beta chains sequenced from one sample in a study of blood T cell repertoires in COVID-19. The protocol was immunoSEQ multiplex PCR, while the TCRdb copy is restricted to in-frame clones and leaves out a portion. The sample carries about 250,000 clones, roughly 85% recorded once. Sequenced: peripheral blood. These receptors were obtained from a man between 18 and 29 years old with active or convalescent COVID-19.

Worth noting for this clone: The same CDR3 also results from other DNA sequences found in this sample. The chain has TRBV28 and TRBJ1-1; D is undetermined. V dropped 4 bases and J dropped 1 base, with 7 bases sitting between them. From germline, CDR1 is MDHEN and CDR2 SYDVKM. The CDR3 totals 13 residues. CDR3 DNA sequence: TGTGCCAGCAGTTACGCAGGGAACACTGAAGCTTTCTTT. Amino acid sequence: CASSYAGNTEAFF.

This chain uses TRBV19 with TRBJ1-5; D unclear. Trimming shortened V by 5 bases and J by 6 bases, and 17 bases separated the two germline ends. Germline V gene lookup returns CDR1 LNHDA and CDR2 SQIVND (reference sequence). There are 15 residues in the CDR3. The CDR3 loop reads CASSPSLAMVQPQHF. The CDR3 DNA reads TGTGCCAGTAGTCCCTCTCTAGCCATGGTTCAGCCCCAGCATTTT.

CDR3 protein: CASSLGRANTGELFF. CDR3 coding DNA: TGCGCCAGCAGCTTGGGACGGGCGAACACCGGGGAGCTGTTTTTT. J is TRBJ2-2 and V is TRBV5-1; no reliable D call. In germline, CDR1 is SGHRS, CDR2 YFSETQ. Trimming stripped 0 bases from V and 0 bases from J, with 6 bases between. The CDR3 loop spans 15 amino acids.

This clone was detected once. J is TRBJ1-5 and V is TRBV6-4, with a possible D match to TRBD1 (5 bases). Between the trimmed V and J ends, which lost 5 bases and 4 bases, there was a span of 12 bases. CDR3 size: 14 residues. The germline V gene encodes CDR1 MRHNA and CDR2 SNTAGT. The CDR3 coding sequence is TGTGCCAGCAGTCTGACAGCCGGAAATCAGCCCCAGCATTTT. It codes for CASSLTAGNQPQHF.

This chain joins TRBV12-5 and TRBJ1-5, with 7 bases fitting TRBD1. J was trimmed by 1 base and V by 4 bases; bases with no gene match: 4. CDR1 and CDR2 from the germline V gene are LGHNT and FRNRAP. The length of the CDR3 is 15 residues. The CDR3 loop reads CASGYRGSSNQPQHF. In DNA form, the CDR3 reads TGTGCTAGTGGTTACAGGGGATCAAGCAATCAGCCCCAGCATTTT.

V gene TRBV7-3 combines with J gene TRBJ2-3, with 13 positions matching TRBD2. V lost 5 bases to trimming and J lost 7 bases; unmatched junction nucleotides: 3. The CDR3 has 14 amino acids. CDR1 is SGHTA, CDR2 FQGTGA, per germline. The CDR3 loop is CASSLGLAGYTQYF. The CDR3 DNA sequence: TGTGCCAGCAGCCTGGGACTAGCGGGGTATACGCAGTATTTT.

The gene calls are TRBV7-2 and TRBJ2-1; D is possibly TRBD2 (7 bases). In germline, CDR1 is SGHTA, CDR2 FQGNSA. The CDR3 has 16 residues. Trimming took 4 bases from V and 5 from J, leaving 18 bases between them. CDR3 nucleotides: TGTGCCAGCAGCTGGAGTGGGCGGGGGCCCAACAATGAGCAGTTCTTC. Translating gives CASSWSGRGPNNEQFF.

The chain employs TRBV4-2 and TRBJ1-1; D gene uncertain. Germline CDR1 and CDR2: LGHNA and YNFKEQ. Between the trimmed V and J ends, which lost 3 bases and 4 bases, there was a span of 12 bases. This CDR3 region has 14 residues. The CDR3 DNA sequence: TGTGCCAGCAGCCATGCCGCCGGAGGCACTGAAGCTTTCTTT. It yields the protein CASSHAAGGTEAFF.

The gene calls are TRBV7-3 and TRBJ2-1; a possible D gene is TRBD2 (5 bases). This CDR3 is built from 17 residues. Per the germline V gene, CDR1 is SGHTA and CDR2 is FQGTGA. The germline V and J ends were trimmed by 6 bases and 7 bases, with 25 bases remaining between them. CDR3 protein: CASSSGPTGLSMNEQFF. The CDR3 nucleotides read TGTGCCAGCAGTTCCGGCCCTACTGGACTTAGTATGAATGAGCAGTTCTTC.

This clone came up a few times. This sequence joins TRBV4-3 and TRBJ2-7; 8 bases agree with TRBD2. J was trimmed by 5 bases and V by 0 bases; bases with no gene match: 6. This CDR3 has 15 residues. CDR1 and CDR2 from the germline V gene are LGHNA and YSLEER. For the CDR3, the DNA is TGCGCCAGCAGCCAAGATCGGGGGGGGCGCGACGAGCAGTACTTC. This translates into CASSQDRGGRDEQYF.

The CDR3: CASSAFGQGAVTQYF. In nucleotides, the CDR3 is TGTGCCAGCAGCGCATTTGGACAGGGGGCGGTGACCCAGTACTTC. V is TRBV9 and J is TRBJ2-5; 11 positions match TRBD1. The CDR3 spans 15 residues. Germline loops: CDR1 SGDLS, CDR2 YYNGEE. The trim removed 3 bases at V and 7 bases at J, leaving 8 bases unmatched.

The genes are TRBV13 and TRBJ2-1, with 8 bases matching TRBD2. Trimming cost V 0 bases and J 4 bases; bases outside gene matches: 5. Germline CDR1 is PRHDT and CDR2 is FYEKMQ (reference sequence). CDR3 length equals 16 residues. The CDR3 reads CASSLGKASGYNEQFF. CDR3 bases: TGTGCCAGCAGCTTAGGTAAGGCTAGCGGGTACAATGAGCAGTTCTTC. The complete variable domain, with remaining parts taken from reference TRBV13 and TRBJ2-1, reads AAGVIQSPRHLIKEKRETATLKCYPIPRHDTVYWYQQGPGQDPQFLISFYEKMQSDKGSIPDRFSAQQFSDYHSELNMSSLELGDSALYFCASSLGKASGYNEQFFGPGTRLTVL.

The V call is TRBV4-3, the J call TRBJ2-5; 13 bases match TRBD2. Germline V lookup: CDR1 LGHNA, CDR2 YSLEER. The V and J ends lost 0 bases and 0 bases, in that order; junction bases with no gene match: 7. The CDR3 totals 19 residues. The CDR3 region has the DNA TGCGCCAGCAGCCAAGAAGGGACTAGCGGGGAGCCTTACCAAGAGACCCAGTACTTC. Residues: CASSQEGTSGEPYQETQYF.

This chain joins TRBV7-9 and TRBJ2-2; TRBD2 might be the D (5 bases). Trimming stripped 7 bases from V and 0 bases from J, with 15 bases between. Germline V gene lookup returns CDR1 SEHNR and CDR2 FQNEAQ (reference sequence). The CDR3 is 16 residues long. The CDR3 sequence is CASTPRAATNTGELFF. The CDR3 region has the DNA TGTGCCAGCACGCCGAGGGCGGCAACGAACACCGGGGAGCTGTTTTTT.

This clone was seen only a few times. The chain combines TRBV2 with TRBJ2-2; D may be TRBD1 (5 bases). Germline-derived CDR1 and CDR2 are SNHLY and FYNNEI. There are 13 residues in the CDR3. V lost 6 bases and J lost 6, with 11 bases in between. The CDR3 DNA sequence: TGTGCCAGCAGCCCACTGGGGCCCGGGGAGCTGTTTTTT. Amino acids: CASSPLGPGELFF.

The chain is built from TRBV4-2 and TRBJ1-1; 8 bases agree with TRBD1. The CDR3 spans 15 residues. Germline V gene data show CDR1 as LGHNA and CDR2 as YNFKEQ. V shed 3 bases and J 4 bases; nucleotides not matched to a gene: 7. CDR3 sequence reads: CASSHSQGGGTEAFF. In DNA form, the CDR3 reads TGTGCCAGCAGCCATTCACAGGGGGGAGGCACTGAAGCTTTCTTT.

This clone is a singleton in its sample. This chain joins TRBV19 and TRBJ2-7, with 7 bases fitting TRBD1. V trimming: 4 bases; J trimming: 2 bases; junction bases outside the gene matches: 5. The CDR3 is 14 amino acids. Per germline, CDR1 LNHDA and CDR2 SQIVND (reference sequence). As DNA, the CDR3 is TGTGCCAGTAGTACCAACAGGGGCCCCTACGAGCAGTACTTC. Translation: CASSTNRGPYEQYF. Full variable domain (remainder filled in from reference TRBV19 and TRBJ2-7): DGGITQSPKYLFRKEGQNVTLSCEQNLNHDAMYWYRQDPGQGLRLIYYSQIVNDFQKGDIAEGYSVSREKKESFPLTVTSAQKNPTAFYLCASSTNRGPYEQYFGPGTRLTVT.

The chain uses TRBV6-2 or TRBV6-3 and TRBJ1-6, with a weak D call TRBD1 (5 bases). Trimming took 0 bases from V and 9 from J, leaving 15 bases between them. This CDR3 region has 16 residues. Germline CDR1 is MNHEY and CDR2 is SVGEGT. Written as DNA, the CDR3 is TGTGCCAGCAGTTACTCGCCCGCCAGGGAAATTTCACCCCTCCACTTT. This translates into CASSYSPAREISPLHF.

The chain recombines TRBV6-6 with TRBJ1-1; D remains unclear. The CDR3 length is 10 residues. Germline V gene data show CDR1 as MNHNY and CDR2 as SVGAGI (reference sequence). The V gene lost 10 bases and the J gene lost 4 bases, with 7 bases spanning the gap. The CDR3 reads CATTATEAFF. DNA of the CDR3: TGTGCCACCACAGCCACTGAAGCTTTCTTT.

This clone was seen only once. The CDR3 is CASSQGWAGDTQYF. The DNA of the CDR3 is TGTGCCAGCAGCCAGGGGTGGGCAGGGGATACGCAGTATTTT. This chain links TRBV7-3 with TRBJ2-3; a weak D match, TRBD1 (6 bases). Trimming cost V 5 bases and J 6 bases, with 15 bases left between them. CDR1 and CDR2 from the germline V gene are SGHTA and FQGTGA. This CDR3 region has 14 residues.

The rearrangement uses TRBV7-7 and TRBJ2-5; 9 nucleotides match TRBD1. The CDR3 is made up of 19 amino acids. Losses at the gene ends were 6 bases for V and 5 bases for J; bases not matched to a gene: 22. Germline values: CDR1 SSHAT, CDR2 FNYEAQ (reference sequence). This CDR3 reads CASRLTGGFAEQVGETQYF. CDR3 nucleotide sequence: TGTGCCAGCAGGCTAACAGGGGGCTTTGCGGAACAGGTAGGGGAGACCCAGTACTTC.

The chain employs TRBV7-2 and TRBJ1-6; 8 bases are a match to TRBD1. CDR3 length: 15 amino acids. The trim removed 1 base at V and 7 bases at J, leaving 3 bases unmatched. From germline, CDR1 is SGHTA and CDR2 FQGNSA. In nucleotides, the CDR3 is TGTGCCAGCAGCTTAGGGACAGGGACCAATTCACCCCTCCACTTT. Translating it yields CASSLGTGTNSPLHF. The whole variable domain, remainder taken from reference TRBV7-2 and TRBJ1-6, is GAGVSQSPSNKVTEKGKDVELRCDPISGHTALYWYRQSLGQGLEFLIYFQGNSAPDKSGLPSDRFSAERTGGSVSTLTIQRTQQEDSAVYLCASSLGTGTNSPLHFGNGTRLTVT.

Only one count was recorded for this clone. This chain joins TRBV9 and TRBJ2-1, with no clear D. This CDR3 is built from 14 residues. The V end lost 0 bases, the J end lost 6 bases, and 10 bases lay between the germline ends. Germline CDR1 reads SGDLS; CDR2 reads YYNGEE. Here the CDR3 reads CASSVAGSSNEQFF. CDR3 coding DNA: TGTGCCAGCAGCGTAGCGGGTAGCTCCAATGAGCAGTTCTTC.

The count of this clone is one. The chain carries TRBV4-3 and TRBJ2-1, with 12 positions matching TRBD2. Germline V gene lookup returns CDR1 LGHNA and CDR2 YSLEER. The CDR3 covers 16 residues. V lost 0 bases and J lost 4; bases outside the gene matches: 1. The CDR3 nucleotides read TGCGCCAGCAGCCAAGATCTAGCGGGAGGGTACAATGAGCAGTTCTTC. This translates into CASSQDLAGGYNEQFF.

The CDR3 loop is CASSPYPRDRDRSNEKLFF. CDR3 DNA: TGCGCCAGCAGCCCTTACCCCCGGGACAGGGATCGGTCTAATGAAAAACTGTTTTTT. The chain has TRBV5-1 and TRBJ1-4; 9 bases line up with TRBD1. The germline CDR1 and CDR2 sequences are SGHRS and YFSETQ. The CDR3 runs 19 residues. The J segment lost 3 bases and the V segment lost 4 bases, leaving 16 bases of the junction unmatched. Variable domain in full (rest from reference TRBV5-1 and TRBJ1-4): KAGVTQTPRYLIKTRGQQVTLSCSPISGHRSVSWYQQTPGQGLQFLFEYFSETQRNKGNFPGRFSGRQFSNSRSEMNVSTLELGDSALYLCASSPYPRDRDRSNEKLFFGSGTQLSVL.

The rearrangement joins TRBV19 to TRBJ1-1; D possibly corresponds to TRBD1 (5 bases). V was cut by 7 bases and J by 4 bases, with 22 bases left in between. Germline V gene data show CDR1 as LNHDA and CDR2 as SQIVND (reference sequence). This CDR3 spans 16 amino acids. In DNA, the CDR3 is TGTGCCAGTACCCATTGGGGAAGTCCACAGGCCACTGAAGCTTTCTTT. It is translated as CASTHWGSPQATEAFF.

The V gene is TRBV9, the J gene TRBJ1-5; the D gene is possibly TRBD1 (5 bases). V lost 0 bases to trimming and J lost 7 bases, with 11 bases between them. The CDR3 consists of 14 residues. Germline lookup yields CDR1 SGDLS and CDR2 YYNGEE. The CDR3 loop reads CASSVGREGQPQHF. CDR3 sequence (DNA): TGTGCCAGCAGCGTAGGCAGGGAAGGCCAGCCCCAGCATTTT.

The chain has TRBV13 and TRBJ2-1; 13 positions agree with TRBD2. Germline V gene sequence: CDR1 PRHDT, CDR2 FYEKMQ (reference sequence). The CDR3 has 16 amino acids. V shed 5 bases, J shed 3 bases, and the junction held 4 bases outside the gene matches. CDR3 sequence reads: CASSPRLAGGYNEQFF. In DNA form, the CDR3 reads TGTGCCAGCAGCCCCCGACTAGCGGGAGGCTACAATGAGCAGTTCTTC.

The chain couples TRBV2 to TRBJ1-1, with D unresolved. CDR3 length: 12 residues. From germline, CDR1 is SNHLY and CDR2 FYNNEI. V lost 10 bases, J lost 1 base, and 10 bases lay in between. The CDR3 is CATAGWNTEAFF. Written as DNA, the CDR3 is TGTGCCACCGCCGGGTGGAACACTGAAGCTTTCTTT.

The V gene is TRBV5-6, the J gene TRBJ1-6, with D hard to call. Germline CDR1 reads SGHDT; CDR2 reads YYEEEE. With 2 bases removed from V and 0 bases from J, the gap between germline ends came to 12 bases. The CDR3 contains 17 residues. CDR3 region: CASSFRGAHSYNSPLHF. The CDR3, as DNA: TGTGCCAGCAGCTTTAGAGGCGCCCACTCCTATAATTCACCCCTCCACTTT.